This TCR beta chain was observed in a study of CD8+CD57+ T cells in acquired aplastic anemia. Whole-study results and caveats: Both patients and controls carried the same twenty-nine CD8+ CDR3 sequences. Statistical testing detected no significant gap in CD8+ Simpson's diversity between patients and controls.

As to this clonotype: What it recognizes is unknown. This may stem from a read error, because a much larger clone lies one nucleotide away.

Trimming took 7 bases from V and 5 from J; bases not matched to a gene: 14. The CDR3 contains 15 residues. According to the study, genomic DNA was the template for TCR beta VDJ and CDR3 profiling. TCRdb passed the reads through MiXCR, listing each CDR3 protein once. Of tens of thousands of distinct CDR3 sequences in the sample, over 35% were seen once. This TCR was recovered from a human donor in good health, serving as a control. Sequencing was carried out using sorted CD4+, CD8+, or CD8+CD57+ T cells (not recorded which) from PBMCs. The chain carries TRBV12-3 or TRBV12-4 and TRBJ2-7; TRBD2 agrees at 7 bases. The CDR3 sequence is CASTPGGVGHDEQYF. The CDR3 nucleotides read TGTGCCAGCACTCCGGGAGGAGTCGGACATGACGAGCAGTACTTC.